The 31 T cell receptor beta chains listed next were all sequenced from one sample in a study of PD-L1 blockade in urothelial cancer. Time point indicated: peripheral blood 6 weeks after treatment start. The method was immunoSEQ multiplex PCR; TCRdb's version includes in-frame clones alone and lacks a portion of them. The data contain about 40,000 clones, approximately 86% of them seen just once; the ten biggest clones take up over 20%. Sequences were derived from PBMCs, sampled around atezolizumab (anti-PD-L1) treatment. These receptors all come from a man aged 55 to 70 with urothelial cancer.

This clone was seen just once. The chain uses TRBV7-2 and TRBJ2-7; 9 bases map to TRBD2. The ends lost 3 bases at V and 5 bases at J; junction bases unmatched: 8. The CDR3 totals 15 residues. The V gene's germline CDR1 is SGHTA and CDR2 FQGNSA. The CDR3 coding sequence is TGTGCCAGCAGCTTTGGGCGGGGGGGCCGAAACGAGCAGTACTTC. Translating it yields CASSFGRGGRNEQYF.

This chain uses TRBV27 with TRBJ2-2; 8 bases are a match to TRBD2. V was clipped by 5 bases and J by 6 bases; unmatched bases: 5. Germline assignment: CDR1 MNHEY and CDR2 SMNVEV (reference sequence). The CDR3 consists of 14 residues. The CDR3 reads CASSRTAGAGELFF. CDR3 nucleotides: TGTGCCAGCAGTAGAACAGCGGGGGCCGGGGAGCTGTTTTTT.

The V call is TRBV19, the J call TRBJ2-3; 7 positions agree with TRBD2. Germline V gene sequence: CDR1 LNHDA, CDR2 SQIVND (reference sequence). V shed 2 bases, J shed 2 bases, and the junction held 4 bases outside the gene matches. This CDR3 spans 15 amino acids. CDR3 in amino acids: CASSIRTRDTDTQYF. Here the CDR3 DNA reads TGTGCCAGTAGTATACGGACTAGAGACACAGATACGCAGTATTTT.

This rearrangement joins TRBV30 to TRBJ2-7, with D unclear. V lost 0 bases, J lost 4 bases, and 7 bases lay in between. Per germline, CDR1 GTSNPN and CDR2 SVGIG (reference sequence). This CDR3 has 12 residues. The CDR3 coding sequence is TGTGCCTGGAGTGTAGGAGCTTACGAGCAGTACTTC. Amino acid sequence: CAWSVGAYEQYF. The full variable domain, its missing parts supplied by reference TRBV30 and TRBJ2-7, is SQTIHQWPATLVQPVGSPLSLECTVEGTSNPNLYWYRQAAGRGLQLLFYSVGIGQISSEVPQNLSASRPQDRQFILSSKKLLLSDSGFYLCAWSVGAYEQYFGPGTRLTVT.

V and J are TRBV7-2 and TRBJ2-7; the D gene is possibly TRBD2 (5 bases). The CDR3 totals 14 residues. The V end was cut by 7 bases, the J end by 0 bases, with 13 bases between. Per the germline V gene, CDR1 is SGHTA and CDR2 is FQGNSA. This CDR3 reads CASTLAGLSYEQYF. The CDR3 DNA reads TGTGCCAGCACCCTTGCGGGCCTCTCCTACGAGCAGTACTTC.

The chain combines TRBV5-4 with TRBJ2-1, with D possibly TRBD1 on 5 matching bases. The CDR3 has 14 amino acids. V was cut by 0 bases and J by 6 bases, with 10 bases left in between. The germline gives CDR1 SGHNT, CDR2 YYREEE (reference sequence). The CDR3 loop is CASSLDPGSNEQFF. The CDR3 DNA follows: TGTGCCAGCAGCTTGGATCCAGGGTCCAATGAGCAGTTCTTC.

The CDR3 nucleotides read TGTGCCAGCACCATACAGGGGAAGGCCATATATTTT. This sequence encodes CASTIQGKAIYF. This rearrangement joins TRBV6-6 to TRBJ1-3, with 7 bases aligning to TRBD1. The CDR3 contains 12 residues. From germline, CDR1 is MNHNY and CDR2 SVGAGI (reference sequence). After removal of 7 bases from V and 11 bases from J, the junction contained 8 bases not matched to a gene.

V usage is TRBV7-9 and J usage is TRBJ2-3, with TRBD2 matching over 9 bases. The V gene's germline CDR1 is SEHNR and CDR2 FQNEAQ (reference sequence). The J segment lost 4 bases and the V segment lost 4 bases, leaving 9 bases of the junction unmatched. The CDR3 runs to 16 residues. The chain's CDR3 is CASSSPGLAQADTQYF. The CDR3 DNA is TGTGCCAGCAGCTCACCCGGACTAGCGCAAGCAGATACGCAGTATTTT.

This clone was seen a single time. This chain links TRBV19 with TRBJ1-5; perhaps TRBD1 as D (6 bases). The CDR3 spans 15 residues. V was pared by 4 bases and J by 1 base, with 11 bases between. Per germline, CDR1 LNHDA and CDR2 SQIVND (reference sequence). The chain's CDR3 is CASSRTTGSNQPQHF. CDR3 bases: TGTGCCAGTAGTAGGACCACAGGGAGCAATCAGCCCCAGCATTTT.

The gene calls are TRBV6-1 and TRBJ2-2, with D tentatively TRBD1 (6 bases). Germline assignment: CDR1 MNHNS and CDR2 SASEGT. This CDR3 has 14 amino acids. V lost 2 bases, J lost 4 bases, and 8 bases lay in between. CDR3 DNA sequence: TGTGCCAGCAGTGAACTCAGGGGCACCGGGGAGCTGTTTTTT. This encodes CASSELRGTGELFF.

The CDR3 region is CSVRGLAGNTGELFF. The CDR3 nucleotides are TGCAGCGTGAGAGGACTAGCGGGAAACACCGGGGAGCTGTTTTTT. The chain employs TRBV29-1 and TRBJ2-2; 12 bases line up with TRBD2. V was pared by 6 bases and J by 2 bases, with 4 bases of the junction left unmatched. Germline V lookup: CDR1 SQVTM, CDR2 ANQGSEA. This CDR3 comprises 15 residues.

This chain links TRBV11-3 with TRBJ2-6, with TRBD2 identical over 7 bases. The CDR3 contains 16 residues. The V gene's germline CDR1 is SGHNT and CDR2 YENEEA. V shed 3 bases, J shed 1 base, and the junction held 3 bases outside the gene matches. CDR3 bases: TGTGCCAGCAGCTTTGGGACTATGTCTGGGGCCAACGTCCTGACTTTC. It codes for CASSFGTMSGANVLTF.

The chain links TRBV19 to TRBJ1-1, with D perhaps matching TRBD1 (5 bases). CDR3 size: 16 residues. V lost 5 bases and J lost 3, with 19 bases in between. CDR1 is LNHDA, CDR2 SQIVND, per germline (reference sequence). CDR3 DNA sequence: TGTGCCAGTAGTGCGTTCATTGGGGCAGGAGACACTGAAGCTTTCTTT. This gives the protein CASSAFIGAGDTEAFF.

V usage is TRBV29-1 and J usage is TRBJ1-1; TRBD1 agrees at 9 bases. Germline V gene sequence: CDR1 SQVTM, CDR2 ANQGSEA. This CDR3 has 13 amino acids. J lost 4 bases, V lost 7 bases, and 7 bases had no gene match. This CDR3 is CSAYGTGSTEAFF. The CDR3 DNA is TGCAGCGCTTATGGGACAGGGAGCACTGAAGCTTTCTTT.

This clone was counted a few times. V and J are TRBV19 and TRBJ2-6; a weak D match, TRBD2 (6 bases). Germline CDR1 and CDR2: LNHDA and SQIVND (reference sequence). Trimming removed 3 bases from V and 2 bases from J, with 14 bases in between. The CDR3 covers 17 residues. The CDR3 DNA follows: TGTGCCAGTAGTATCTTCGGCAGGGAGGCTGGGGCCAACGTCCTGACTTTC. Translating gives CASSIFGREAGANVLTF.

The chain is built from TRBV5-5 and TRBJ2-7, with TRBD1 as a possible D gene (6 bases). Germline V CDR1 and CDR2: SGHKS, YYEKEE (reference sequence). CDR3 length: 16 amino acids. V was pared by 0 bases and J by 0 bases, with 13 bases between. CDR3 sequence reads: CASSLVGRGSSYEQYF. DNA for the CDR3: TGTGCCAGCAGCTTGGTGGGCAGGGGTTCCTCCTACGAGCAGTACTTC. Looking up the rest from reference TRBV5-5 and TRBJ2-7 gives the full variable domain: DAGVTQSPTHLIKTRGQQVTLRCSPISGHKSVSWYQQVLGQGPQFIFQYYEKEERGRGNFPDRFSARQFPNYSSELNVNALLLGDSALYLCASSLVGRGSSYEQYFGPGTRLTVT.

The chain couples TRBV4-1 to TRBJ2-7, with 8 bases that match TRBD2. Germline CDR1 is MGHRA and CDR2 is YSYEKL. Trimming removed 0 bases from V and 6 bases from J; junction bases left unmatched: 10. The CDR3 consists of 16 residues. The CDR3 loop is CASSQESASSGFEQYF. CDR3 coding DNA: TGCGCCAGCAGCCAAGAGTCGGCGTCTAGCGGGTTCGAGCAGTACTTC.

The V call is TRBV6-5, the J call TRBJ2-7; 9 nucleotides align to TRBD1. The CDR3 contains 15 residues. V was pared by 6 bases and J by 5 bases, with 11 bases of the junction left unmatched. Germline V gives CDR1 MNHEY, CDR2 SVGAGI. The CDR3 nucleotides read TGTGCCAGCAGACCCGGGACAGGGACTTTCAACGAGCAGTACTTC. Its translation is CASRPGTGTFNEQYF.

The CDR3: CAIRGEGQGELGYTF. DNA of the CDR3: TGTGCCATCAGAGGCGAGGGACAGGGGGAGTTGGGCTACACCTTC. The V call is TRBV10-3, the J call TRBJ1-2, with 11 bases lining up with TRBD1. The CDR3 has 15 residues. CDR1 ENHRY and CDR2 SYGVKD come from the germline V gene. Trimming cost V 6 bases and J 8 bases; bases outside gene matches: 11.

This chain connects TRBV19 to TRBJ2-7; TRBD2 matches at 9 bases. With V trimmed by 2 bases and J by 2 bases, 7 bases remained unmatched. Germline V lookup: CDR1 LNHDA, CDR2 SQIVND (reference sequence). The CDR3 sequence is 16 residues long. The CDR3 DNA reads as TGTGCCAGTAGTATAACCGGCGGGGGGGCCACCTACGAGCAGTACTTC. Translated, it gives CASSITGGGATYEQYF.

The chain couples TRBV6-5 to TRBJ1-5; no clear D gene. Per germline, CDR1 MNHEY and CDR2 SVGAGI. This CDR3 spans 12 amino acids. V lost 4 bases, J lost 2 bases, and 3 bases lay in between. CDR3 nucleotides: TGTGCCAGCAGTTCGGGCAATCAGCCCCAGCATTTT. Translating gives CASSSGNQPQHF.

CDR3 in amino acids: CASSLEGGVGNTIYF. CDR3 coding DNA: TGTGCCAGCAGCTTAGAAGGGGGAGTTGGAAACACCATATATTTT. The rearrangement links TRBV7-9 to TRBJ1-3; D possibly corresponds to TRBD1 (6 bases). CDR3 length equals 15 residues. The germline V and J ends were trimmed by 1 base and 3 bases, with 10 bases remaining between them. CDR1 and CDR2 from the germline V gene are SEHNR and FQNEAQ (reference sequence).

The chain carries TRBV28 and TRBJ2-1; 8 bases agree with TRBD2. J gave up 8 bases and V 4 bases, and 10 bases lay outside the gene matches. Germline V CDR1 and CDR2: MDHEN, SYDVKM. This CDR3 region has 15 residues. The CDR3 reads CASSSSGSSLYEQFF. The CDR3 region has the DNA TGTGCCAGCAGTTCAAGCGGGAGTTCCTTGTATGAGCAGTTCTTC.

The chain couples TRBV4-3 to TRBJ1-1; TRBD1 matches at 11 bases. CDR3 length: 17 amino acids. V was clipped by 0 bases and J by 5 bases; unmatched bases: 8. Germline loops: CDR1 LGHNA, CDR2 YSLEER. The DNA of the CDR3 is TGCGCCAGCAGCCAAGATCCGGACAGGGGGCTTGGAACTGAAGCTTTCTTT. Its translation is CASSQDPDRGLGTEAFF.

The CDR3 DNA reads TGTGCCAGCAGCCCGAAAGGGACCGGGGGGGCTGGAGCTAATGAAAAACTGTTTTTT. This encodes CASSPKGTGGAGANEKLFF. The rearrangement uses TRBV7-2 and TRBJ1-4, with D tentatively TRBD1 (6 bases). Trimming pared 5 bases from V and 3 bases from J, leaving 25 bases between. CDR1 SGHTA and CDR2 FQGNSA come from the germline V gene. The CDR3 is 19 residues long.

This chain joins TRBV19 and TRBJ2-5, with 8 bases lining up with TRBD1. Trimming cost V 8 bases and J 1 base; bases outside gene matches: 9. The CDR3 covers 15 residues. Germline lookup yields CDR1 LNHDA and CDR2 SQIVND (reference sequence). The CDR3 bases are TGTGCCAGTCGGCCCGGGGACAGGCCCCAAGAGACCCAGTACTTC. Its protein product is CASRPGDRPQETQYF.

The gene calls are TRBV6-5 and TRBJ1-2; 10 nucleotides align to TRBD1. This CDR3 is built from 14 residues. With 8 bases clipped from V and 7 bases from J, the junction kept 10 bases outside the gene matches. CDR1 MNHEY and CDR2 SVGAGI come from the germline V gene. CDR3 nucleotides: TGTGCCAGCGGCCAGGGACAGGGGAGGGGTGGCTACACCTTC. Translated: CASGQGQGRGGYTF.

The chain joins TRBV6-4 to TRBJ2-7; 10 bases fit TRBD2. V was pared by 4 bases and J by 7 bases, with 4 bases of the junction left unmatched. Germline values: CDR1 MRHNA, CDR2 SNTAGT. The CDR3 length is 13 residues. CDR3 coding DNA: TGTGCCAGCAGTGGGACTAGCGGCAGGGAGCAGTACTTC. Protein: CASSGTSGREQYF.

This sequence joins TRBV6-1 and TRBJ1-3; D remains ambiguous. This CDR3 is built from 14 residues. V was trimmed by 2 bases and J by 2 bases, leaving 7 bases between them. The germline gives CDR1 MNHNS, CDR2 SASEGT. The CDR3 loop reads CASSELQAGNTIYF. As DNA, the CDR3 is TGTGCCAGCAGTGAACTTCAGGCTGGAAACACCATATATTTT.

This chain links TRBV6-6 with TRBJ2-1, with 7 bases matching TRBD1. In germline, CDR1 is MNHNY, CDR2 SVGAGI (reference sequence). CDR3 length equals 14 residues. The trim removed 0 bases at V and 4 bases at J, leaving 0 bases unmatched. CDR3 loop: CASSYSTGYNEQFF. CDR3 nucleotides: TGTGCCAGCAGTTACTCGACAGGGTACAATGAGCAGTTCTTC.

The CDR3, as DNA: TGTGCCAGCTCACCGGTATTAACAGGGGAGCTGTTTTTT. Translated, it gives CASSPVLTGELFF. The rearrangement joins TRBV18 to TRBJ2-2; D is ambiguous. This CDR3 is 13 amino acids long. Germline values: CDR1 KGHSH, CDR2 LQKENI. V lost 3 bases and J 8 bases, leaving 10 bases between the germline ends.